Below are 17 T cell receptor beta chains sequenced from a single sample in a study of shared clonotypes between healthy human individuals. Profiling relied on immunoSEQ multiplex PCR, and the TCRdb table lists in-frame clones only, not all of them. The repertoire consists of about 2 million clones, with about 95% occurring once and the leading ten covering roughly 1%. CD8 cells classed as naive were CD45RO-negative and positively selected for CCR7, excluding terminally differentiated effector memory CD45RA+ cells. Sequencing used naive CD8+ T cells sorted from blood. The receptors here all came from a man between 18 and 35 years old in good health.

The chain is built from TRBV28 and TRBJ2-3; D possibly uses TRBD1 or TRBD2 (5 bases each). Germline V gene lookup returns CDR1 MDHEN and CDR2 SYDVKM. The CDR3 is made up of 13 amino acids. Trimming stripped 0 bases from V and 4 bases from J, with 5 bases between. CDR3 coding DNA: TGTGCCAGCAGTTTATGGGGGGCAGATACGCAGTATTTT. Translated: CASSLWGADTQYF.

The CDR3 DNA sequence: TGCGCCAGCGCTGACGCCTATACGCAGTATTTT. Translating gives CASADAYTQYF. The J gene is TRBJ2-3, the V gene TRBV5-1; D unresolved. Germline CDR1 SGHRS, CDR2 YFSETQ. Deletions cut 7 bases from V and 7 bases from J, with 10 bases between. This CDR3 is 11 amino acids long. The full variable domain, its missing parts supplied by reference TRBV5-1 and TRBJ2-3, is KAGVTQTPRYLIKTRGQQVTLSCSPISGHRSVSWYQQTPGQGLQFLFEYFSETQRNKGNFPGRFSGRQFSNSRSEMNVSTLELGDSALYLCASADAYTQYFGPGTRLTVL.

In the case of this clone: In the same sample, other DNA sequences code for this CDR3. The chain joins TRBV7-9 to TRBJ1-5, with D perhaps matching TRBD1 (6 bases). V was cut by 4 bases and J by 1 base, with 8 bases left in between. The CDR3 contains 14 residues. The germline CDR1 and CDR2 sequences are SEHNR and FQNEAQ (reference sequence). The chain's CDR3 is CASSSGQSNQPQHF. The CDR3 bases are TGTGCCAGCAGCTCGGGACAAAGCAATCAGCCCCAGCATTTT.

Of note for this clone: A read error may account for a junction end that differs from germline. The V call is TRBV5-1, the J call TRBJ1-2; D perhaps matches TRBD1 (5 bases). The CDR3 loop spans 14 amino acids. Germline CDR1 SGHRS, CDR2 YFSETQ. The CDR3 nucleotides read TGCGCCAGCAGCCCGGATGGGGGTAACTATGGCTATACCTTC. Protein: CASSPDGGNYGYTF.

The chain has TRBV6-5 and TRBJ1-5; the D is unclear. V lost 0 bases, J lost 11 bases, and 2 bases lay in between. Germline V gives CDR1 MNHEY, CDR2 SVGAGI. This CDR3 spans 10 amino acids. The CDR3 DNA reads TGTGCCAGCAGTTACTCGACCCAGCATTTT. Its protein is CASSYSTQHF.

This chain joins TRBV30 and TRBJ2-1; D is perhaps TRBD2 (5 bases). The CDR3 contains 14 residues. Germline CDR1 and CDR2: GTSNPN and SVGIG (reference sequence). Deletions cut 1 base from V and 0 bases from J, with 7 bases between. The CDR3 reads CAWSAGSSYNEQFF. As DNA, the CDR3 is TGTGCCTGGAGTGCGGGGAGCTCCTACAATGAGCAGTTCTTC.

This clone has just a few counts. DNA of the CDR3: TGTGCCAGCAGCCCAGGGGACTCCTACGAGCAGTACTTC. This translates into CASSPGDSYEQYF. The chain combines TRBV6-5 with TRBJ2-7; weak D call: TRBD1 (6 bases). V lost 6 bases, J lost 0 bases, and 9 bases lay in between. CDR3 length equals 13 residues. Germline CDR1 and CDR2: MNHEY and SVGAGI.

Concerning this clone: This may come from a read error, since a much larger clone is one base off. Other DNA sequences from this sample encode an identical CDR3 as well. This sequence joins TRBV28 and TRBJ1-1, with a tentative D call TRBD1 (5 bases). Germline values: CDR1 MDHEN, CDR2 SYDVKM. V lost 2 bases and J 4 bases, leaving 8 bases between the germline ends. The CDR3 runs 13 residues. CDR3 sequence reads: CASSLGGTTEAFF. For the CDR3, the DNA is TGTGCCAGCAGTTTAGGGGGGACCACTGAAGCTTTCTTT.

The chain is built from TRBV5-6 and TRBJ2-3; the D is unclear. Trimming took off 3 bases at V and 2 bases at J, with 13 bases between the two ends. CDR3 length equals 15 residues. Germline V gene data show CDR1 as SGHDT and CDR2 as YYEEEE. The CDR3 region has the DNA TGTGCCAGCAGCTATTGGATCGGCTCCACAGATACGCAGTATTTT. Translation gives CASSYWIGSTDTQYF.

The V call is TRBV30, the J call TRBJ1-1; 9 bases are shared with TRBD1. CDR3 length: 15 amino acids. Germline V gene lookup returns CDR1 GTSNPN and CDR2 SVGIG (reference sequence). Unmatched junction bases numbered 3, after V lost 1 base and J lost 0 bases. The CDR3: CAWSETGGMNTEAFF. The DNA for the CDR3 is TGTGCCTGGAGTGAGACAGGGGGGATGAACACTGAAGCTTTCTTT.

The chain has TRBV6-5 and TRBJ2-1; D is ambiguous. Trimming took 7 bases from V and 7 from J, leaving 17 bases between them. Germline V gives CDR1 MNHEY, CDR2 SVGAGI. The CDR3 extends over 14 amino acids. The CDR3 DNA is TGTGCCAGCATTAATCTTAAAGATCGTAATGAGCAGTTCTTC. Translating it yields CASINLKDRNEQFF.

The count of this clone is one. The chain is built from TRBV28 and TRBJ2-5, with D unclear. Germline CDR1 is MDHEN and CDR2 is SYDVKM. With 6 bases removed from V and 5 bases from J, the gap between germline ends came to 13 bases. The CDR3 runs to 13 residues. The CDR3 region has the DNA TGTGCCAGCAGCCTGACCTCCTGGGAGACCCAGTACTTC. Protein product: CASSLTSWETQYF.

The gene calls are TRBV30 and TRBJ2-2; D remains unclear. The CDR3 totals 12 residues. V gave up 5 bases and J gave up 6 bases, with 10 bases separating them. The germline gives CDR1 GTSNPN, CDR2 SVGIG (reference sequence). CDR3 DNA: TGTGCCTGGGACCGAAGCGCCGGGGAGCTGTTTTTT. This codes for CAWDRSAGELFF. The full variable domain, rest sourced from reference TRBV30 and TRBJ2-2, is SQTIHQWPATLVQPVGSPLSLECTVEGTSNPNLYWYRQAAGRGLQLLFYSVGIGQISSEVPQNLSASRPQDRQFILSSKKLLLSDSGFYLCAWDRSAGELFFGEGSRLTVL.

The chain combines TRBV27 with TRBJ2-3; 13 bases fit TRBD2. The CDR3 totals 17 residues. V shed 3 bases and J 4 bases; nucleotides not matched to a gene: 7. Germline CDR1 and CDR2: MNHEY and SMNVEV (reference sequence). The CDR3 DNA reads TGTGCCAGCAGTTTCGGACTAGCGGGAGATAGTCCAGATACGCAGTATTTT. Its protein is CASSFGLAGDSPDTQYF.

J is TRBJ2-1 and V is TRBV7-9; TRBD2 might be the D (6 bases). The length of the CDR3 is 14 residues. V lost 5 bases to trimming and J lost 3 bases, with 11 bases between them. Germline loops: CDR1 SEHNR, CDR2 FQNEAQ (reference sequence). CDR3 sequence reads: CASSPPRDYNEQFF. The DNA of the CDR3 is TGTGCCAGCAGCCCTCCGCGGGACTACAATGAGCAGTTCTTC.

This clone was counted between two and nine times. The V call is TRBV27, the J call TRBJ1-5; D is uncertain. V was clipped by 2 bases and J by 6 bases, with 8 bases between them. The CDR3 contains 13 residues. Germline CDR1 is MNHEY and CDR2 is SMNVEV (reference sequence). CDR3 loop: CASSLEVSQPQHF. CDR3 DNA: TGTGCCAGCAGTTTAGAGGTGAGTCAGCCCCAGCATTTT.

This clone showed up just once. The chain carries TRBV4-1 and TRBJ2-7, with D hard to call. The V end lost 1 base, the J end lost 2 bases, and 12 bases lay between the germline ends. CDR1 MGHRA and CDR2 YSYEKL come from the germline V gene. The CDR3 length is 15 residues. CDR3 in amino acids: CASSQVAQLAYEQYF. The CDR3 DNA follows: TGCGCCAGCAGCCAAGTTGCCCAGCTCGCCTACGAGCAGTACTTC.